The 10 T cell receptor beta chains reported below all come from one sample, sequenced in a study of T-cell reconstitution after alpha-beta-depleted transplantation in children. Preparation of the TCRbeta library was carried out with unique molecular identifiers. TCRdb re-analysed the PCR reads in MiXCR, keeping a single row per CDR3 protein. Of about 980,000 distinct CDR3 sequences in the sample, around 30% were seen once. The starting material was PBMCs, mostly from graft donor cells, obtained 360 days after TCRalphabeta/CD19-depleted stem cell transplant. These receptors were obtained from a boy in the first two years of life who had a stem cell transplant for SCID, so the T cells may come from the graft donor.

The chain is built from TRBV7-6 and TRBJ2-7, with 9 bases fitting TRBD1. Germline assignment: CDR1 SGHVS and CDR2 FNYEAQ. V shed 1 base, J shed 2 bases, and the junction held 6 bases outside the gene matches. This CDR3 comprises 16 residues. CDR3: CASSLGGGQGPYEQYF. As DNA, the CDR3 is TGTGCCAGCAGCTTAGGTGGGGGACAGGGACCCTACGAGCAGTACTTC.

This sequence joins TRBV5-6 and TRBJ2-3; TRBD1 matches 7 bases. Unmatched junction bases numbered 9, after V lost 4 bases and J lost 4 bases. There are 15 residues in the CDR3. Germline CDR1 SGHDT, CDR2 YYEEEE. CDR3 in amino acids: CASSPDRVFADTQYF. The DNA for the CDR3 is TGTGCCAGCAGCCCAGACAGGGTATTCGCAGATACGCAGTATTTT. The full variable domain, completed using reference TRBV5-6 and TRBJ2-3, is DAGVTQSPTHLIKTRGQQVTLRCSPKSGHDTVSWYQQALGQGPQFIFQYYEEEERQRGNFPDRFSGHQFPNYSSELNVNALLLGDSALYLCASSPDRVFADTQYFGPGTRLTVL.

This chain uses TRBV5-1 with TRBJ1-6; 7 bases are a match to TRBD1. The CDR3 has 14 residues. Trimming at V came to 4 bases and at J to 7 bases, leaving 5 bases not matched to a gene. Per germline, CDR1 SGHRS and CDR2 YFSETQ. The CDR3 region is CASSGGQANSPLHF. For the CDR3, the DNA is TGCGCCAGCAGCGGCGGACAGGCCAATTCACCCCTCCACTTT.

The chain uses TRBV7-9 and TRBJ2-5; 7 bases are a match to TRBD2. J lost 0 bases, V lost 2 bases, and 6 bases had no gene match. This CDR3 region has 16 residues. CDR1 is SEHNR and CDR2 is FQNEAQ in the germline V gene (reference sequence). The CDR3 sequence: CASSLIRGGYQETQYF. CDR3 in DNA: TGTGCCAGCAGCTTAATCCGCGGGGGTTACCAAGAGACCCAGTACTTC.

The chain employs TRBV5-5 and TRBJ2-5; 7 positions match TRBD1. With V trimmed by 2 bases and J by 5 bases, 9 bases remained unmatched. CDR3 length: 15 residues. Germline CDR1 SGHKS, CDR2 YYEKEE (reference sequence). DNA of the CDR3: TGTGCCAGCAGCTTCCTGGACAGGCCTGGGGAGACCCAGTACTTC. Amino acid sequence: CASSFLDRPGETQYF.

V and J are TRBV7-6 and TRBJ2-3, with 12 positions matching TRBD2. Germline V gives CDR1 SGHVS, CDR2 FNYEAQ. Trimming took 5 bases from V and 3 from J; bases not matched to a gene: 9. CDR3 length equals 17 residues. The CDR3 protein is CASSLRTSGVRTDTQYF. The CDR3 nucleotides are TGTGCCAGCAGCCTCCGGACTAGCGGGGTCCGGACAGATACGCAGTATTTT. Together with reference TRBV7-6 and TRBJ2-3, the CDR3 gives the full variable domain: GAGVSQSPRYKVTKRGQDVALRCDPISGHVSLYWYRQALGQGPEFLTYFNYEAQQDKSGLPNDRFSAERPEGSISTLTIQRTEQRDSAMYRCASSLRTSGVRTDTQYFGPGTRLTVL.

The chain uses TRBV18 and TRBJ1-1; D unresolved. The CDR3 totals 15 residues. Per the germline V gene, CDR1 is KGHSH and CDR2 is LQKENI. Deletions cut 5 bases from V and 4 bases from J, with 17 bases between. The CDR3 region is CASSATSGAVTEAFF. The CDR3 nucleotides are TGTGCCAGCTCAGCCACATCGGGAGCCGTCACTGAAGCTTTCTTT.

This chain connects TRBV28 to TRBJ1-5; 7 bases fit TRBD1. With 5 bases clipped from V and 0 bases from J, the junction kept 10 bases outside the gene matches. Per the germline V gene, CDR1 is MDHEN and CDR2 is SYDVKM. The CDR3 length is 17 residues. The chain's CDR3 is CASSPQGVDYSNQPQHF. DNA for the CDR3: TGTGCCAGCAGTCCCCAGGGGGTCGACTATAGCAATCAGCCCCAGCATTTT.

The chain links TRBV7-6 to TRBJ2-3; D is perhaps TRBD2 (6 bases). CDR3 size: 14 residues. V was cut by 3 bases and J by 5 bases, with 12 bases left in between. The germline CDR1 and CDR2 sequences are SGHVS and FNYEAQ. The CDR3 DNA is TGTGCCAGCAGCTTTAGGAGGGCGGTAGATACGCAGTATTTT. It is translated as CASSFRRAVDTQYF.

The chain combines TRBV2 with TRBJ2-1; the D gene is possibly TRBD2 (5 bases). In germline, CDR1 is SNHLY, CDR2 FYNNEI. With 5 bases removed from V and 10 bases from J, the gap between germline ends came to 12 bases. The CDR3 is 12 residues long. This CDR3 reads CASSITGREQFF. The CDR3 DNA sequence: TGTGCCAGCAGTATAACGGGAAGGGAGCAGTTCTTC.